This T cell receptor (beta chain) was recovered during a study of lymphopenia after photon versus proton radiotherapy. The CDR3 extends over 18 amino acids. Trimming at V came to 1 base and at J to 4 bases, leaving 16 bases not matched to a gene. Looked up from germline, CDR1 is SGHRS and CDR2 is YFSETQ. Measured with immunoSEQ multiplex PCR; TCRdb has only the in-frame clones, and not every one. The sample yields about 30,000 clones, around 94% seen once. The gene calls are TRBV5-1 and TRBJ1-1; 7 bases align to TRBD1. This specimen was peripheral blood, taken from a patient treated with photon-based radiotherapy. The TCR comes from a woman in her fifties or sixties with cholangiocarcinoma. CDR3 nucleotide sequence: TGCGCCAGCAGCTTGACCCCACAGGGACAGAGCGGGGGCACTGAAGCTTTCTTT. It yields the protein CASSLTPQGQSGGTEAFF.